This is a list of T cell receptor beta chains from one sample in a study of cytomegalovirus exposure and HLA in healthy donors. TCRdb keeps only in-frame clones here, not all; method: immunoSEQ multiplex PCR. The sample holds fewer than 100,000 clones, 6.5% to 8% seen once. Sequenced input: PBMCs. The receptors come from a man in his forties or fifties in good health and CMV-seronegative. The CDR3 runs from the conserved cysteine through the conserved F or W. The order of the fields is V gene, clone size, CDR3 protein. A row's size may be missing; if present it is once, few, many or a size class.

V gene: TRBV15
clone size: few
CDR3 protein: CATSRGDRGYNEQFF

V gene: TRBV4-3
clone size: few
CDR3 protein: CASSQDSGRSYNEQFF

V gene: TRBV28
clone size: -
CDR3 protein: CASRSIQDSPLHF

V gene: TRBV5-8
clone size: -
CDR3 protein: CASSPVYDEQFF

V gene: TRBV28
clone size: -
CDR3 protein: CASSLENRGLGANVLTF

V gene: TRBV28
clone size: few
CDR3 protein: CASSSGQGAANYGYTF

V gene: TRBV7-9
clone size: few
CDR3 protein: CASSLAGAANTEAFF

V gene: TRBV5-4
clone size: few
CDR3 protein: CASSFSGASYNEQFF

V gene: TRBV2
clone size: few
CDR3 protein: CASSVGSGLTPF

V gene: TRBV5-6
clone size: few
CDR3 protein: CASSSKFGTGFKNIQYF

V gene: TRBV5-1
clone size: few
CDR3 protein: CASSLKGAEGELFF

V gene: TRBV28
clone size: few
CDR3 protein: CASSRGLSSSGNTIYF

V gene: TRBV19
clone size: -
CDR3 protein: CASSLSTLMAGYGYTF

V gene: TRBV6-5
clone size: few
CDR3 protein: CASTQPGGDEQYF

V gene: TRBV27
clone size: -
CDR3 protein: CASRHSRTGPFSTYEQYF

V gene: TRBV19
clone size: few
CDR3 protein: CASSQLRGAEAFF

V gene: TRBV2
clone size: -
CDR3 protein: CASRRRRGTYNEQFF

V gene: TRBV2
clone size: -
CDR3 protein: CASRGLAGAYTQETQYF

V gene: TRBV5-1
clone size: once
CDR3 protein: CASSPGTSGGAGKTQYF

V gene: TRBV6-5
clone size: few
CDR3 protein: CASSYEHMNTEAFF

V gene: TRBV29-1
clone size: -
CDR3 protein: CSVRGPTGNMNTEAFF

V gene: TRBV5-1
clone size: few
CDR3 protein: CASSLGTVSNQPQHF

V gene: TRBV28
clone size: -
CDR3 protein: CASSYDRGAYVF

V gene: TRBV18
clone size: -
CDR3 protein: CASSRTEGYGYTF

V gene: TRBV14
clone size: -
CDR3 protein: CASSHSRGDRTPKQYF

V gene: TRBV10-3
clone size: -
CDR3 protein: CAISETSGGGELFF

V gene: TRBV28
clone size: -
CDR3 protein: CASTPTGQNQETQYF

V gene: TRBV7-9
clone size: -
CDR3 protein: CASSLVGGTGGAYEQYF

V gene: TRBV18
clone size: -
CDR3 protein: CASSPPASGLPGFVGNTIYF

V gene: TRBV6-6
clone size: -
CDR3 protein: CASSYSRANEKLFF